This T cell receptor beta chain was captured in a study of T cell responses to AZD1222 COVID-19 vaccine. Germline CDR1 reads MNHEY; CDR2 reads SVGAGI. CDR3 length: 13 amino acids. V was clipped by 6 bases and J by 7 bases; unmatched bases: 6. Sequenced by immunoSEQ multiplex PCR; TCRdb stores in-frame clones only, minus some. The table lists approximately 100,000 clones, around 91% of them singletons. The chain is built from TRBV6-5 and TRBJ1-2, with TRBD1 identical over 9 bases. The specimen comprised peripheral blood, sampled on day 0 of AZD1222 vaccination. The sequence came from an adult in good health. The CDR3 here is CASSKGQGTGYTF. CDR3 coding DNA: TGTGCCAGCAGCAAGGGACAGGGCACTGGCTACACCTTC.